Listed here is a single T cell receptor beta chain. Its specificity is unknown. Per germline, CDR1 MNHEY and CDR2 SMNVEV (reference sequence). Deletions cut 3 bases from V and 8 bases from J, with 13 bases between. The CDR3 runs 13 residues. This record belongs to a study of T cells in localized non-small cell lung cancer. Study results and limitations: Among blood samples, higher T cell density accompanied longer overall survival.

Produced via immunoSEQ multiplex PCR; TCRdb's table is partial and in-frame only. The data contain around 40,000 clones, around nine tenths of them singletons. The V and J genes are TRBV27 and TRBJ1-2; D is possibly TRBD1 (5 bases). The clonotype comes from a female donor older than 55 with stage I squamous cell lung carcinoma. Sequenced here: peripheral blood, sampled before any cancer treatment. CDR3 DNA sequence: TGTGCCAGCAGTTTGCAGGGACCTCGCGGCTACACCTTC. It yields the protein CASSLQGPRGYTF.